One and the same sample provided the 8 T cell receptor beta chains below, sequenced in a study of T cell responses to AZD1222 COVID-19 vaccine. TCRdb's table, derived via immunoSEQ multiplex PCR, lists solely in-frame clones and lacks some. The table has about 130,000 clones, just over 85% seen once; the top ten hold approximately 8%. This specimen was peripheral blood, taken on day 0 of AZD1222 vaccination. These receptors were taken from an adult in good health.

The chain has TRBV6-5 and TRBJ2-3, with a possible D match to TRBD1 (6 bases). The CDR3 has 14 amino acids. Trimming left V 4 bases short and J 1 base short, with 9 bases between. CDR1 and CDR2 from the germline V gene are MNHEY and SVGAGI. As DNA, the CDR3 is TGTGCCAGCAGTTCCAGGGGAGGCACAGATACGCAGTATTTT. It yields the protein CASSSRGGTDTQYF.

The chain joins TRBV19 to TRBJ1-4, with D possibly matching TRBD1 (5 bases). This CDR3 region has 17 residues. Germline V gene sequence: CDR1 LNHDA, CDR2 SQIVND (reference sequence). Trimming shortened V by 4 bases and J by 4 bases, and 19 bases separated the two germline ends. The CDR3 protein is CASSTSRGGSLNEKLFF. CDR3 DNA sequence: TGTGCCAGTAGTACGTCGCGCGGGGGGAGCCTTAATGAAAAACTGTTTTTT.

V gene TRBV27 combines with J gene TRBJ1-6; 7 bases are a match to TRBD1. There are 18 residues in the CDR3. From germline, CDR1 is MNHEY and CDR2 SMNVEV (reference sequence). With V trimmed by 7 bases and J by 8 bases, 20 bases remained unmatched. The CDR3 region is CASTRRDSGPTRDSPLHF. The DNA for the CDR3 is TGTGCCAGCACCCGGCGGGACAGCGGCCCGACTAGGGATTCACCCCTCCACTTT.

The rearrangement uses TRBV29-1 and TRBJ1-2; TRBD1 matches at 9 bases. From germline, CDR1 is SQVTM and CDR2 ANQGSEA. CDR3 size: 17 residues. V lost 4 bases and J lost 8; bases outside the gene matches: 20. CDR3 residues: CSVGTPGQGILLKGYTF. In nucleotides, the CDR3 is TGCAGCGTTGGGACCCCGGGACAGGGAATCCTTTTGAAGGGCTACACCTTC.

The chain joins TRBV7-9 to TRBJ2-2; TRBD2 is a possible D gene (5 bases). There are 14 residues in the CDR3. V lost 6 bases and J lost 4, with 12 bases in between. Germline V gene lookup returns CDR1 SEHNR and CDR2 FQNEAQ (reference sequence). CDR3 sequence: CASSLAGTTGELFF. For the CDR3, the DNA is TGTGCCAGCAGTTTGGCGGGCACCACCGGGGAGCTGTTTTTT.

The V gene is TRBV9, the J gene TRBJ2-7; D is possibly TRBD2 (6 bases). Germline V gene sequence: CDR1 SGDLS, CDR2 YYNGEE. This CDR3 is built from 15 residues. Trimming took off 0 bases at V and 6 bases at J, with 16 bases between the two ends. In DNA form, the CDR3 reads TGTGCCAGCAGCGTAGGGGCCTCGGGGGTTTCCGAGCAGTACTTC. It is translated as CASSVGASGVSEQYF.

The chain joins TRBV30 to TRBJ2-1, with 9 bases identical to TRBD2. This CDR3 has 12 amino acids. V lost 5 bases to trimming and J lost 9 bases; unmatched junction nucleotides: 5. Germline assignment: CDR1 GTSNPN and CDR2 SVGIG (reference sequence). The CDR3, as DNA: TGTGCCTGGGACAGCGGGGGGCTTGAGCAGTTCTTC. Translated: CAWDSGGLEQFF.

The chain combines TRBV27 with TRBJ1-2; the D gene is possibly TRBD1 (6 bases). Trimming removed 5 bases at V and 5 bases at J, with 12 bases between. The CDR3 runs to 13 residues. CDR1 is MNHEY and CDR2 is SMNVEV in the germline V gene (reference sequence). The CDR3 region has the DNA TGTGCCAGCAGTCCGGACAGTTTATATGGCTACACCTTC. Its protein product is CASSPDSLYGYTF.